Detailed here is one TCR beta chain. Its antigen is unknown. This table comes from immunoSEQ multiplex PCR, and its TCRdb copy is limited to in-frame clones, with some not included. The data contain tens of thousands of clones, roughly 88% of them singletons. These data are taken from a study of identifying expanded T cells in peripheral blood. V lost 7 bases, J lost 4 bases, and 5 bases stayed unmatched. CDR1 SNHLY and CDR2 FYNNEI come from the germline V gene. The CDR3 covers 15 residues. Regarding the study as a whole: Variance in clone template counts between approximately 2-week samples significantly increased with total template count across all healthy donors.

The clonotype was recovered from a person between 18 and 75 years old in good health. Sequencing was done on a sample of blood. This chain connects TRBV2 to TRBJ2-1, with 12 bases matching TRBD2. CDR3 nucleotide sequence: TGTGCCAGCACCCTAGCGGGAGGGCAGTACAATGAGCAGTTCTTC. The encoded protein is CASTLAGGQYNEQFF.